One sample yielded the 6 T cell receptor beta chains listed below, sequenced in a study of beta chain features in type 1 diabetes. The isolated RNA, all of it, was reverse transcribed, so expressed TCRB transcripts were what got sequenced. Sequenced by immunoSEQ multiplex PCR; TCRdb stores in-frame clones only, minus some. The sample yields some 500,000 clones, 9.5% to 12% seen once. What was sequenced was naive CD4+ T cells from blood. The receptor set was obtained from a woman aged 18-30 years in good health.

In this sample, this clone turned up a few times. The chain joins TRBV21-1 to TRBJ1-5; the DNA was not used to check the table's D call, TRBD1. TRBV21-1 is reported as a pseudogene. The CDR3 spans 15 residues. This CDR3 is CASSKVGGVSQPQHF. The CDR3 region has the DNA TGTGCCAGCAGCAAAGTTGGGGGCGTTAGTCAGCCCCAGCATTTT.

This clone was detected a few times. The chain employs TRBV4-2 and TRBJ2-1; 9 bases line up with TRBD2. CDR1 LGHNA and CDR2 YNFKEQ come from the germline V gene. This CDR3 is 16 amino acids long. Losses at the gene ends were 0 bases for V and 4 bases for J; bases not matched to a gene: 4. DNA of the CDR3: TGTGCCAGCAGCCAAGAGAGGACTAGCGCTTACAATGAGCAGTTCTTC. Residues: CASSQERTSAYNEQFF.

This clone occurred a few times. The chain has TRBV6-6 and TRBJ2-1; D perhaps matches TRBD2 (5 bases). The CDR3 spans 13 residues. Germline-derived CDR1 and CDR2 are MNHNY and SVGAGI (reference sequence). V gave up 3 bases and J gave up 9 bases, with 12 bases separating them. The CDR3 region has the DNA TGTGCCAGCAGTTATAGAGGGTCACGTGAGCAGTTCTTC. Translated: CASSYRGSREQFF.

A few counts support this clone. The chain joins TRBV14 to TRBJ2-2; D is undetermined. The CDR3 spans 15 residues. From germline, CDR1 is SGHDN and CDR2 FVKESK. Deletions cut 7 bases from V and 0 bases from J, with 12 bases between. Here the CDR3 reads CASTREVANTGELFF. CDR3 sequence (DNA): TGTGCCAGCACCCGCGAGGTAGCGAACACCGGGGAGCTGTTTTTT.

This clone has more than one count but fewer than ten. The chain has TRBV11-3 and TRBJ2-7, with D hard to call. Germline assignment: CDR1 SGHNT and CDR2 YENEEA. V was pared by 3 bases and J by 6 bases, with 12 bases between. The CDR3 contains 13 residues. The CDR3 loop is CASSFAAHVEQYF. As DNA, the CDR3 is TGTGCCAGCAGCTTTGCGGCTCATGTCGAGCAGTACTTC.

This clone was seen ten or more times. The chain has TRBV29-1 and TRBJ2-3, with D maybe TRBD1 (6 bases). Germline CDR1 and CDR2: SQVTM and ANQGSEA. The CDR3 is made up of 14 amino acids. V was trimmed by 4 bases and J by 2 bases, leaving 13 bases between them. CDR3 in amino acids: CSVALDRLTDTQYF. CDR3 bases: TGCAGCGTTGCTCTGGACAGACTCACAGATACGCAGTATTTT.